The next 8 T cell receptor beta chains were all read from a single sample in a study of blood T cells in healthy people across ages. Then a second PCR, running about 6 to 12 cycles, was carried out with a sample-barcoded 5' primer and a J-beta primer mix. MiXCR, run by TCRdb on the 5' RACE reads, gives a single entry per CDR3 protein. Of roughly 1,700,000 distinct CDR3 sequences detected, over 25% appear once; the ten largest clones hold 7.7%. The specimen was blood. The receptors were gathered from a woman under 40 in good health.

This clonotype occurred a few times. This chain joins TRBV9 and TRBJ2-1; no clear D gene. The ends were cut back, 6 bases at V and 10 bases at J, with 14 bases in the middle. Germline loops: CDR1 SGDLS, CDR2 YYNGEE. The CDR3 is 12 residues long. This chain's CDR3 is CASTRDGSEQFF. CDR3 sequence (DNA): TGTGCCAGCACCCGTGACGGCAGCGAGCAGTTCTTC.

The rearrangement uses TRBV2 and TRBJ2-3; tentative D call: TRBD2 (6 bases). This CDR3 is 15 amino acids long. Trimming took 2 bases from V and 1 from J, leaving 10 bases between them. Germline CDR1 SNHLY, CDR2 FYNNEI. The CDR3 loop is CASSELGGGTDTQYF. CDR3 in DNA: TGTGCCAGCAGTGAACTCGGCGGGGGCACAGATACGCAGTATTTT.

This clonotype has more than one count but fewer than ten. The V call is TRBV20-1, the J call TRBJ1-2; D is undetermined. V lost 3 bases, J lost 7 bases, and 15 bases lay in between. The CDR3 is 13 residues long. The V gene's germline CDR1 is DFQATT and CDR2 SNEGSKA (reference sequence). The CDR3 DNA reads as TGCAGTGCTAGTCCAAGTTCTAGTAGTGGCTACACCTTC. This gives the protein CSASPSSSSGYTF.

The chain carries TRBV10-3 and TRBJ1-2; D gene uncertain. CDR3 length: 14 amino acids. Between the trimmed V and J ends, which lost 3 bases and 9 bases, there was a span of 17 bases. Germline loops: CDR1 ENHRY, CDR2 SYGVKD. The DNA for the CDR3 is TGTGCCATCAGTGAATCTGCCCCTGGGAGTAGCTACACCTTC. Amino acid sequence: CAISESAPGSSYTF.

This clonotype was seen ten or more times. This rearrangement joins TRBV5-1 to TRBJ2-7; 8 bases fit TRBD1. The length of the CDR3 is 14 residues. Germline V gene sequence: CDR1 SGHRS, CDR2 YFSETQ. V lost 5 bases to trimming and J lost 3 bases; unmatched junction nucleotides: 7. The DNA of the CDR3 is TGCGCCAGCAGACCGGGACAGGCCGTCTACGAGCAGTACTTC. This sequence encodes CASRPGQAVYEQYF.

V is TRBV7-2 and J is TRBJ2-7; maybe TRBD1 (6 bases). Germline CDR1 is SGHTA and CDR2 is FQGNSA. The CDR3 is 14 residues long. V lost 5 bases and J 2 bases, leaving 13 bases between the germline ends. In DNA, the CDR3 is TGTGCCAGCAGCAAAATCGACAGGACCTACGAGCAGTACTTC. Its protein is CASSKIDRTYEQYF. Full variable domain (missing parts from reference TRBV7-2 and TRBJ2-7): GAGVSQSPSNKVTEKGKDVELRCDPISGHTALYWYRQSLGQGLEFLIYFQGNSAPDKSGLPSDRFSAERTGGSVSTLTIQRTQQEDSAVYLCASSKIDRTYEQYFGPGTRLTVT.

The sample holds a few counts of this clonotype. The chain has TRBV6-6 and TRBJ1-2; tentatively, D is TRBD1 (6 bases). V was trimmed by 7 bases and J by 8 bases, leaving 14 bases between them. Looked up from germline, CDR1 is MNHNY and CDR2 is SVGAGI (reference sequence). This CDR3 is built from 12 residues. The DNA for the CDR3 is TGTGCCAGCACCGAAACAGGGTCCGGCTACACCTTC. Translating it yields CASTETGSGYTF.

V gene TRBV6-2 or TRBV6-3 combines with J gene TRBJ2-7; D might be TRBD2 (5 bases). The germline V and J ends were trimmed by 8 bases and 4 bases, with 15 bases remaining between them. Germline V CDR1 and CDR2: MNHEY, SVGEGT. CDR3 length equals 13 residues. The CDR3 loop reads CASGQTRAYEQYF. CDR3 bases: TGTGCCAGCGGTCAAACTAGGGCGTACGAGCAGTACTTC.